A selection of T cell receptor beta chains follows, all from one sample in a study of blood T cells in healthy people across ages. TCRdb re-derived calls from the 5' RACE reads in MiXCR, one entry per CDR3 protein. The top ten clones hold roughly 23% of a sample with about 970,000 distinct CDR3 sequences, about 51% of them seen once. Sequencing was carried out using blood. The receptors stem from a woman aged 60-75 years in good health. Both conserved end residues are part of each CDR3.

>15|TRBJ2-7|TRBV4-3
CASSQDVGESYEQYF
>11|TRBJ2-7|TRBV7-3
CASSFISEQYF
>14|TRBJ2-4|TRBV12-3/TRBV12-4
CASSSDSHKNIQYF
>14|TRBJ2-7|TRBV6-2/TRBV6-3
CASSRPSTAYEQYF
>15|TRBJ1-1|TRBV7-9
CASSLPGGIGRGAFF
>13|TRBJ2-7|TRBV4-3
CASSRTSGYEQYF
>15|TRBJ2-3|TRBV12-3/TRBV12-4
CASSLRGANTDTQYF
>17|TRBJ1-2|TRBV9
CASSPLLQDRINYGYTF
>16|TRBJ1-2|TRBV5-4
CASSLIGGQGEYGYTF
>18|TRBJ2-4|TRBV3-1
CASSQNRVGTIAKNIQYF
>13|TRBJ2-1|TRBV20-1
CSARTGVDNERFF
>17|TRBJ2-1|TRBV5-5
CASSRHRGSYQYNEQFF
>12|TRBJ1-5|TRBV29-1
CSVGQTDQPQHF
>14|TRBJ1-2|TRBV20-1
CGATGTGDYYGYTF
>16|TRBJ1-6|TRBV3-1
CASSQETGTVSSPLHF
>14|TRBJ1-4|TRBV7-8
CASRRDVANEKLFF
>15|TRBJ2-7|TRBV28
CASSLASGTVYEQYF
>21|TRBJ2-7|TRBV4-1
CASSQDGPLIISSKRTYEQYF
>15|TRBJ2-7|TRBV12-3/TRBV12-4
CASRSTSGSSYEQYF
>12|TRBJ1-2|TRBV28
CASRPQGGGYTF
>15|TRBJ2-7|TRBV6-6
CASGEGTGGVYEQYF
>14|TRBJ1-2|TRBV20-1
CSALRRQGARGYTF
>13|TRBJ2-7|TRBV29-1
CSVEGDKGYEQYF
>13|TRBJ2-3|TRBV29-1
CSAPDRVKDTQYF
>13|.|TRBV5-1
CASSLGNPCEQYF
>16|TRBJ2-7|TRBV20-1
CSALTQGEGAHYEQYF
>14|TRBJ2-1|TRBV28
CASSLTRTYNEQFF
>15|TRBJ1-2|TRBV18
CASSPQIAEIDGCTF
>14|TRBJ2-7|TRBV27
CASSRDLSVYEQYF
>15|TRBJ2-1|TRBV3-1
CASSRASGNYNEQFF
>14|TRBJ2-7|TRBV6-2/TRBV6-3
CASSWGTSSYEQYF
>13|TRBJ2-3|TRBV6-2/TRBV6-3
CASPRDVTDTQYF
>15|TRBJ2-1|TRBV7-2
CAGSHLAGGSNEQFF
>14|TRBJ2-3|TRBV9
CASSVGGWTDTQYF
>15|TRBJ1-2|TRBV3-1
CASSLWTGTSYGYTF
>16|TRBJ1-1|TRBV3-1
CASSQDEDRGRTEAFF
>14|TRBJ2-7|TRBV29-1
CSVVPNRGSNEQYF
>16|TRBJ2-3|TRBV6-1
CASSPSGRAPTDTQYF
>13|TRBJ2-7|TRBV7-2
CASSFNPLYEQYF
>14|TRBJ2-1|TRBV5-1
CASSPAEAYNEQFF
>15|TRBJ2-2|TRBV2
CASSGYQGGIGELFF
>16|TRBJ2-7|TRBV20-1
CSARPSGRKRSYEQYF
>14|TRBJ1-2|TRBV28
CASSVTGGAGGYTF
>17|TRBJ2-7|TRBV20-1
CSARERRVAGVPYEQYF